This TCR beta chain was documented in a study of breast tumors, draining lymph nodes, adjacent tissues. This clonotype showed up many times. The target antigen is unknown. Notes on the study in general: Tumors had less TCR diversity than lymph nodes, more than nontumor tissue. Luminal-like breast cancer showed significantly higher tumor–nontumor repertoire similarity than basal-like.

TCRdb fed the multiplex PCR reads into MiXCR, producing one record per CDR3 protein. The repertoire consists of about 120,000 distinct CDR3 sequences, with about 20% occurring once and the leading ten covering less than 4%. Axillary draining lymph nodes of breast cancer patients supplied the node samples. The CDR3 extends over 12 amino acids. Deletions cut 4 bases from V and 8 bases from J, with 14 bases between. Germline V gene data show CDR1 as DFQATT and CDR2 as SNEGSKA (reference sequence). The sequencing sample was made of axillary lymph node tissue. The chain joins TRBV20-1 to TRBJ1-2; D remains unclear. This clonotype was obtained from a female donor with breast cancer. Some clones in this sample may be carry-over from other donors' samples. CDR3 bases: TGCAGTGCTACCCGGCAGGCTCAAGGCTACACCTTC. As protein: CSATRQAQGYTF.